This TCR beta chain was retrieved from a study of T cells after somatic rescue of genetic block. Measured with immunoSEQ multiplex PCR; TCRdb has only the in-frame clones, and not every one. The sample includes fewer than 150,000 clones, about nine tenths seen only once; the top ten take about 1.5%. V lost 8 bases and J 2 bases, leaving 18 bases between the germline ends. The CDR3 consists of 15 residues. Per the germline V gene, CDR1 is MNHNY and CDR2 is SVGAGI (reference sequence). The sequenced sample was peripheral blood mononuclear cells (PBMCs). This chain joins TRBV6-6 and TRBJ2-5; no firm D call. This sequence was found in a woman aged 18 to 35. The CDR3 is CASGREDAAQETQYF. CDR3 in DNA: TGTGCCAGCGGCAGAGAAGACGCGGCTCAAGAGACCCAGTACTTC.